This TCR beta chain was identified in a study of T cells expressing NK-cell markers. Study-level information: Eight donors were sequenced, seven testing HCMV-seropositive and one testing seronegative.

Generation of TCR beta cDNA was performed by 5'RACE template switching incorporating UMIs. From its re-call of the 5' RACE reads, TCRdb lists each CDR3 protein once, without DNA. The sample table sets out roughly 390,000 distinct CDR3 sequences. On this clonotype itself: Its antigen remains unidentified.

Study findings and constraints: Whether expanded NKG2C-expressing T cell clones recognize HCMV is unknown. The CD3+CD56-NKG2C+ fraction of a handful of donors was likewise dominated by these clonotypes.

This clonotype originated in a woman between 45 and 60 years old in good health. Sequencing was done on a sample of blood T cells: a sorted CD56 or NKG2C T cell subset, CD4+ or CD8+ T cells, or bulk PBMC T cells (not recorded which).

The CDR3 reads CSAREETVERERRQYF. The chain has TRBV20-1 and TRBJ2-7; checking the TCRdb D call of TRBD2 is not possible without DNA. Germline V gene lookup returns CDR1 DFQATT and CDR2 SNEGSKA (reference sequence). This CDR3 comprises 16 residues.